These 13 T cell receptor beta chains were all obtained from the same sample, sequenced in a study of blood T cell repertoires in COVID-19 (dated by TCRdb to 2020 to 2022). The protocol used for the library was the immunoSEQ multiplex PCR assay. As stored in TCRdb, this immuneACCESS dataset retains in-frame rearrangements with V and J assigned. A fraction of the clones does not appear; measured against another copy, unresolved V genes explain less than half of the discrepancy, and the remainder lacks a known reason. The sample profile shows about 270,000 clones; 88% of them were found once. Clones ranked in the top ten supply approximately 3.8% of the sample. Specimen: peripheral blood. The receptors come from a man in his sixties who had recovered from COVID-19.

The chain combines TRBV3-1 (or the pseudogene TRBV3-2) with TRBJ2-4; the D is unclear. Trimming took off 1 base at V and 6 bases at J, with 13 bases between the two ends. Per the germline V gene, CDR1 is LGHDT and CDR2 is YNNKEL (reference sequence). The CDR3 has 15 residues. DNA for the CDR3: TGTGCCAGCAGCCAAGGTGTCGCCGCCGGAAACATTCAGTACTTC. Its protein is CASSQGVAAGNIQYF.

The chain couples TRBV24-1 to TRBJ1-2; 7 nucleotides align to TRBD1. Germline assignment: CDR1 KGHDR and CDR2 SFDVKD. The trim removed 1 base at V and 3 bases at J, leaving 4 bases unmatched. The CDR3 length is 15 residues. The CDR3 loop is CATSDLRQGYYGYTF. In DNA form, the CDR3 reads TGTGCCACCAGTGATTTAAGACAGGGATACTATGGCTACACCTTC.

This clone was picked up a small number of times. The CDR3 sequence is CASSAPQGGMNTEAFF. As DNA, the CDR3 is TGTGCCAGCAGCGCTCCCCAGGGAGGAATGAACACTGAAGCTTTCTTT. The rearrangement joins TRBV9 to TRBJ1-1, with a possible D match to TRBD1 (5 bases). V was trimmed by 3 bases and J by 0 bases, leaving 15 bases between them. The CDR3 length is 16 residues. The V gene's germline CDR1 is SGDLS and CDR2 YYNGEE.

The J gene is TRBJ1-2, the V gene TRBV6-5, with 9 bases that match TRBD1. CDR1 and CDR2 (germline): MNHEY, SVGAGI. This CDR3 has 14 amino acids. Trimming at V came to 6 bases and at J to 7 bases, leaving 9 bases not matched to a gene. The CDR3 DNA is TGTGCCAGCAGGAGGGACAGGGTGGTTAGTGGCTACACCTTC. Residues: CASRRDRVVSGYTF.

This clone was picked up one time. The rearrangement links TRBV30 to TRBJ1-1; a weak D match, TRBD1 (6 bases). Trimming took 1 base from V and 0 from J, leaving 21 bases between them. The CDR3 contains 18 residues. The V gene's germline CDR1 is GTSNPN and CDR2 SVGIG (reference sequence). The CDR3 loop reads CAWSADLLKGGMNTEAFF. In nucleotides, the CDR3 is TGTGCCTGGAGTGCCGACCTATTAAAGGGGGGGATGAACACTGAAGCTTTCTTT.

As regards this clone: This specimen includes other DNA sequences encoding the same CDR3. This chain uses TRBV14 with TRBJ2-5; perhaps TRBD2 as D (5 bases). This CDR3 is 11 amino acids long. CDR1 and CDR2 (germline): SGHDN, FVKESK. Between the trimmed V and J ends, which lost 4 bases and 7 bases, there was a span of 7 bases. Here the CDR3 reads CASSPGGTQYF. DNA of the CDR3: TGTGCCAGCAGCCCAGGAGGGACCCAGTACTTC.

The chain carries TRBV7-9 and TRBJ2-3; 8 positions agree with TRBD2. CDR3 length: 15 amino acids. CDR1 is SEHNR, CDR2 FQNEAQ, per germline (reference sequence). After removal of 9 bases from V and 4 bases from J, the junction contained 12 bases not matched to a gene. The CDR3 DNA reads as TGTGCCAGTATCCCCCCCGGGGGGGCAGCAGATACGCAGTATTTT. This codes for CASIPPGGAADTQYF.

A few counts support this clone. The chain couples TRBV2 to TRBJ2-7, with 11 bases aligning to TRBD2. The CDR3 extends over 14 amino acids. V gave up 5 bases and J gave up 6 bases; unmatched junction bases: 6. Germline CDR1 is SNHLY and CDR2 is FYNNEI. The CDR3 sequence is CASSIPSGGREQYF. The CDR3 DNA reads TGTGCCAGCAGTATTCCTAGCGGGGGGCGCGAGCAGTACTTC. The variable domain in full, with the rest retrieved from reference TRBV2 and TRBJ2-7, is EPEVTQTPSHQVTQMGQEVILRCVPISNHLYFYWYRQILGQKVEFLVSFYNNEISEKSEIFDDQFSVERPDGSNFTLKIRSTKLEDSAMYFCASSIPSGGREQYFGPGTRLTVT.

The chain combines TRBV7-9 with TRBJ2-1; weak D call: TRBD1 (6 bases). V was cut by 5 bases and J by 3 bases, with 23 bases left in between. In germline, CDR1 is SEHNR, CDR2 FQNEAQ (reference sequence). This CDR3 is built from 18 residues. The CDR3 DNA sequence: TGTGCCAGCAGCCTCCCGACTTCGCCAGGACAGAACTACAATGAGCAGTTCTTC. Amino acid sequence: CASSLPTSPGQNYNEQFF.

This chain joins TRBV7-9 and TRBJ1-1; the D gene is possibly TRBD1 (5 bases). Germline lookup yields CDR1 SEHNR and CDR2 FQNEAQ (reference sequence). This CDR3 spans 15 amino acids. Trimming cost V 5 bases and J 5 bases, with 18 bases left between them. CDR3 coding DNA: TGTGCCAGCAGCCCCAACAGGAGGGTGAGGACTGAAGCTTTCTTT. This codes for CASSPNRRVRTEAFF.

The chain carries TRBV24-1 and TRBJ2-3; D is possibly TRBD1 (5 bases). V was clipped by 8 bases and J by 2 bases, with 10 bases between them. The CDR3 sequence is 13 residues long. Germline assignment: CDR1 KGHDR and CDR2 SFDVKD. The CDR3 reads CATMGGATDTQYF. CDR3 nucleotide sequence: TGTGCCACCATGGGTGGGGCCACAGATACGCAGTATTTT.

This chain links TRBV5-4 with TRBJ2-2; 7 bases map to TRBD1. The ends lost 0 bases at V and 5 bases at J; junction bases unmatched: 4. The CDR3 loop spans 15 amino acids. Germline CDR1 SGHNT, CDR2 YYREEE (reference sequence). CDR3 coding DNA: TGTGCCAGCAGCTTGGAGACAGGGATGACCGGGGAGCTGTTTTTT. Translation gives CASSLETGMTGELFF.

The V call is TRBV3-1 (or the pseudogene TRBV3-2), the J call TRBJ2-2, with D maybe TRBD2 (6 bases). V gave up 0 bases and J gave up 1 base, with 12 bases separating them. The CDR3 totals 17 residues. From germline, CDR1 is LGHDT and CDR2 YNNKEL (reference sequence). In DNA form, the CDR3 reads TGTGCCAGCAGCCAAGATGGTTCCGGGGGGAACACCGGGGAGCTGTTTTTT. It codes for CASSQDGSGGNTGELFF.